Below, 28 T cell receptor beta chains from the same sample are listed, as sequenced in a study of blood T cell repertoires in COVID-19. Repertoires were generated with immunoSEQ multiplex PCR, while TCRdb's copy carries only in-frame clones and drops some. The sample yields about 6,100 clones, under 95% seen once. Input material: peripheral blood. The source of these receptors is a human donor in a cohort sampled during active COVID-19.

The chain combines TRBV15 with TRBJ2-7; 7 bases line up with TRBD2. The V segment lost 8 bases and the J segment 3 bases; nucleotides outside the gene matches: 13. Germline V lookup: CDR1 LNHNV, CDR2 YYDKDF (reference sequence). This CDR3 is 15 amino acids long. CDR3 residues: CATAGRPGGNYEQYF. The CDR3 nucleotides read TGTGCCACCGCAGGCCGCCCGGGGGGAAACTACGAGCAGTACTTC.

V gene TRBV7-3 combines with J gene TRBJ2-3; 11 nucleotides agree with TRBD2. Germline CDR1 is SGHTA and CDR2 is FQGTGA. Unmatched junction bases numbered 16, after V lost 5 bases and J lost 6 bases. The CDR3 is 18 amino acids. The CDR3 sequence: CASSPGTGRLAGGDTQYF. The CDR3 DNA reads TGTGCCAGCAGCCCAGGGACAGGGCGGCTAGCGGGAGGCGATACGCAGTATTTT.

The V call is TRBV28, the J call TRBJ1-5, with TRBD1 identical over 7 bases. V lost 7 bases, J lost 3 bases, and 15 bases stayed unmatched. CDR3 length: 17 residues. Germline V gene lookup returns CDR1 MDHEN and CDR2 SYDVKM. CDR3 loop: CASISTSGGQFNQPQHF. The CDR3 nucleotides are TGTGCCAGCATAAGTACCTCAGGGGGACAGTTCAATCAGCCCCAGCATTTT.

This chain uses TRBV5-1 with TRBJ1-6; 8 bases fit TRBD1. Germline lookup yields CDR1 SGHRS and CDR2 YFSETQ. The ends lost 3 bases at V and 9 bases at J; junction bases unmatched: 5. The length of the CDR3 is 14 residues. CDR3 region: CASSSGQGGSPLHF. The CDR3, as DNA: TGCGCCAGCAGCTCCGGACAGGGAGGTTCACCCCTCCACTTT.

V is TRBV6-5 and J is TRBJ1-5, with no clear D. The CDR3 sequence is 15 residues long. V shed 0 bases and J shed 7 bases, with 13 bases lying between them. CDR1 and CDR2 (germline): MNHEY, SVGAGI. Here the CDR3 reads CASSYSGGSGQPQHF. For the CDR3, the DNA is TGTGCCAGCAGTTACTCCGGCGGGAGTGGGCAGCCCCAGCATTTT.

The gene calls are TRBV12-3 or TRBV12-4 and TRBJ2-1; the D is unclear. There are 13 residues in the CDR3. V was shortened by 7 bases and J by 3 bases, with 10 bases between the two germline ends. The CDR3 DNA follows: TGTGCCAGCACCTTGGGCTTCTACAATGAGCAGTTCTTC. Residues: CASTLGFYNEQFF.

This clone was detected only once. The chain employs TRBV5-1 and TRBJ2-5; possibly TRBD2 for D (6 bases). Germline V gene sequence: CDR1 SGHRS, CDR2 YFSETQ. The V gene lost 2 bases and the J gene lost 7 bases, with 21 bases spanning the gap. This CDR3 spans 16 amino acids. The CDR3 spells CASSFGGDPTLWTQYF. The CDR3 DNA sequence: TGCGCCAGCAGCTTCGGCGGGGACCCCACGCTCTGGACCCAGTACTTC.

CDR3 nucleotide sequence: TGTGCCAGCAGTACCCGGCGTAGCGGGGGCACAGATACGCAGTATTTT. Amino acid sequence: CASSTRRSGGTDTQYF. The chain uses TRBV7-2 and TRBJ2-3; 8 bases align to TRBD2. The V gene end was trimmed by 6 bases and the J gene end by 1 base; junction bases not matched to a gene: 9. Germline assignment: CDR1 SGHTA and CDR2 FQGNSA. The CDR3 has 16 residues. The whole variable domain, filled in from reference TRBV7-2 and TRBJ2-3, reads GAGVSQSPSNKVTEKGKDVELRCDPISGHTALYWYRQSLGQGLEFLIYFQGNSAPDKSGLPSDRFSAERTGGSVSTLTIQRTQQEDSAVYLCASSTRRSGGTDTQYFGPGTRLTVL.

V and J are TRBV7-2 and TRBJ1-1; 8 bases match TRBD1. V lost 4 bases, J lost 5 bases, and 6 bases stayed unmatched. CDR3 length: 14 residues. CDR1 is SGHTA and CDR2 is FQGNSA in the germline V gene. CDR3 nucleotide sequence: TGTGCCAGCAGCTCCGGACAGGGCGTAACTGAAGCTTTCTTT. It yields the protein CASSSGQGVTEAFF.

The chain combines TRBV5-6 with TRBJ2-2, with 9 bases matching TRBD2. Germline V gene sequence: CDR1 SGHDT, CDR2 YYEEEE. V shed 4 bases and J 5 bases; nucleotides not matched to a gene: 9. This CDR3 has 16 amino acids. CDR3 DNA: TGTGCCAGCAGCCTCCGTTGGACTAGCGAGACCGGGGAGCTGTTTTTT. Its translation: CASSLRWTSETGELFF.

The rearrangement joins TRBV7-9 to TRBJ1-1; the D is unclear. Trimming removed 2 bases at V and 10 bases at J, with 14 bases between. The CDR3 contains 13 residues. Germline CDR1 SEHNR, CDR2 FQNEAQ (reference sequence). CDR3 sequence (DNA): TGTGCCAGCAGCTTAATCGTGGCCTCGGGAGCTTTCTTT. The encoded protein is CASSLIVASGAFF.

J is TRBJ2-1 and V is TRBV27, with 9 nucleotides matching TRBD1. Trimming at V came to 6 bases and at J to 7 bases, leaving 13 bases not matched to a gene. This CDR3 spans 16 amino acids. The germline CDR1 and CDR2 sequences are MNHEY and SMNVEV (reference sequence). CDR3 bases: TGTGCCAGCAGCTCGACCGGGACAGGGCTCATTAATGAGCAGTTCTTC. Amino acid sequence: CASSSTGTGLINEQFF.

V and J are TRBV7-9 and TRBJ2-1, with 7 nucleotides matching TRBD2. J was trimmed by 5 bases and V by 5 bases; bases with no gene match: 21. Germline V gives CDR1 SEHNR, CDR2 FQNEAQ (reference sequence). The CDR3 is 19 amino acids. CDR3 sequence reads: CASSLDFIWREKGNNEQFF. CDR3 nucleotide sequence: TGTGCCAGCAGCCTCGATTTTATCTGGCGGGAGAAGGGGAACAATGAGCAGTTCTTC.

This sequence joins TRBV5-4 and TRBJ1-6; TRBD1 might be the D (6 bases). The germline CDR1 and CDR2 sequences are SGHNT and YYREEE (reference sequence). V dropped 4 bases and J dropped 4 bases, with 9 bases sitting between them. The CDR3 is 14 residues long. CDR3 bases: TGTGCCAGCAGCCCTGGACAGTATAATTCACCCCTCCACTTT. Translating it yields CASSPGQYNSPLHF.

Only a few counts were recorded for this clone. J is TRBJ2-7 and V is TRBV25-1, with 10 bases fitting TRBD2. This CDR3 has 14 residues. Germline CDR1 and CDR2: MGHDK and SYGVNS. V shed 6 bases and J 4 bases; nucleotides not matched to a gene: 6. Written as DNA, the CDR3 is TGTGCCAGCAGCCCTAGCGGGAGTCTTTACGAGCAGTACTTC. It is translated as CASSPSGSLYEQYF.

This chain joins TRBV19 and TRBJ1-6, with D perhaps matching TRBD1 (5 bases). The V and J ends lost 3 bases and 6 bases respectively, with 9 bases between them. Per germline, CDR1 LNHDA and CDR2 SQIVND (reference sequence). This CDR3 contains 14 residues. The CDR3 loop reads CASSIGQGNSPLHF. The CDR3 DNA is TGTGCCAGTAGTATTGGGCAGGGTAATTCACCCCTCCACTTT.

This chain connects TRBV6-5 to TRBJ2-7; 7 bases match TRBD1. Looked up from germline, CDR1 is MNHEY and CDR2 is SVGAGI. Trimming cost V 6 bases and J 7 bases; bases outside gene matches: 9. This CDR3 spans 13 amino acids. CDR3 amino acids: CASRGQSVWEQYF. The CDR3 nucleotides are TGTGCCAGCAGGGGACAGTCTGTGTGGGAGCAGTACTTC.

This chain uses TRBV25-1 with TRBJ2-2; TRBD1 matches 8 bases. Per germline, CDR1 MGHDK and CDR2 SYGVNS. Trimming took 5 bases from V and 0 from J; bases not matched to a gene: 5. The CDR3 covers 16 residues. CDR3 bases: TGTGCCAGCAGTACTCCGGGACAGGCGAACACCGGGGAGCTGTTTTTT. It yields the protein CASSTPGQANTGELFF.

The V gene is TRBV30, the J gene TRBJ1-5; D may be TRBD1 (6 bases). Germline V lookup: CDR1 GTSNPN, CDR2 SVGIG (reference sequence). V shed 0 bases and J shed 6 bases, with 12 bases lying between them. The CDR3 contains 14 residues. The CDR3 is CAWSVGTLAQPQHF. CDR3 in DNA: TGTGCCTGGAGTGTAGGGACACTTGCTCAGCCCCAGCATTTT. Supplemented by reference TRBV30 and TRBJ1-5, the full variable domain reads SQTIHQWPATLVQPVGSPLSLECTVEGTSNPNLYWYRQAAGRGLQLLFYSVGIGQISSEVPQNLSASRPQDRQFILSSKKLLLSDSGFYLCAWSVGTLAQPQHFGDGTRLSIL.

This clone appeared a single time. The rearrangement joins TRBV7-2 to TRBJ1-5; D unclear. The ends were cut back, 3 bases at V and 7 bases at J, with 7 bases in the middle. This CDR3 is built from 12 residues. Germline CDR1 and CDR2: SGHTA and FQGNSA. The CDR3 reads CASSFSGQPQHF. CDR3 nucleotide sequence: TGTGCCAGCAGCTTCTCAGGACAGCCCCAGCATTTT.

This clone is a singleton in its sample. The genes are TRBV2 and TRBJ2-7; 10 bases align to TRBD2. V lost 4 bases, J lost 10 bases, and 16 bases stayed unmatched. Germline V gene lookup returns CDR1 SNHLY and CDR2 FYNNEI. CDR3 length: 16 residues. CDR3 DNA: TGTGCCAGCAGTGTATTCGCTTGGGCTAGCGGGGGTCTCCAGTACTTC. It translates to CASSVFAWASGGLQYF.

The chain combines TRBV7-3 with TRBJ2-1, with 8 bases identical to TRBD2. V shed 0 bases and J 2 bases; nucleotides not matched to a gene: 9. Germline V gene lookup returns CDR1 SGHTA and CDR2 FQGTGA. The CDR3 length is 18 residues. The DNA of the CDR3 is TGTGCCAGCAGCTTAACGGGGCGGACTAGCCCTCCCTACAATGAGCAGTTCTTC. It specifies CASSLTGRTSPPYNEQFF.

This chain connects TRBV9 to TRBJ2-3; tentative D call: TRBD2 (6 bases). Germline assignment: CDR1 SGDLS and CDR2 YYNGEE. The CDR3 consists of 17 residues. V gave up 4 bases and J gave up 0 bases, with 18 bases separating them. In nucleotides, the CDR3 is TGTGCCAGCAGCCTGGCCCCCGGGAGCGCTAGCACAGATACGCAGTATTTT. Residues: CASSLAPGSASTDTQYF. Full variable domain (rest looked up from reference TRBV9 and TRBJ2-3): DSGVTQTPKHLITATGQRVTLRCSPRSGDLSVYWYQQSLDQGLQFLIQYYNGEERAKGNILERFSAQQFPDLHSELNLSSLELGDSALYFCASSLAPGSASTDTQYFGPGTRLTVL.

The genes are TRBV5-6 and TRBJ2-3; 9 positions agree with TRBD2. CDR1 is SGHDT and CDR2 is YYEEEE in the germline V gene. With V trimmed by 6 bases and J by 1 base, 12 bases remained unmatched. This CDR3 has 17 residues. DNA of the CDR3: TGTGCCAGCACCTCACGTTCGTGGACTAGCGGCACAGATACGCAGTATTTT. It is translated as CASTSRSWTSGTDTQYF.

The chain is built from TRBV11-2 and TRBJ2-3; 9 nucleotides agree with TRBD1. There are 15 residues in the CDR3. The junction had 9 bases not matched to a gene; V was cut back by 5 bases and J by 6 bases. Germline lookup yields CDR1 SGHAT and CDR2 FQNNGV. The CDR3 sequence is CASSPIGQGWDTQYF. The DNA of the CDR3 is TGTGCCAGCAGCCCCATCGGACAGGGGTGGGATACGCAGTATTTT.

CDR3 sequence reads: CASSLADPSTDTQYF. The CDR3 nucleotides are TGTGCCAGCAGTTTAGCAGATCCTAGCACAGATACGCAGTATTTT. The chain employs TRBV27 and TRBJ2-3, with D unresolved. Germline lookup yields CDR1 MNHEY and CDR2 SMNVEV (reference sequence). The CDR3 contains 15 residues. V was shortened by 2 bases and J by 0 bases, with 9 bases between the two germline ends.

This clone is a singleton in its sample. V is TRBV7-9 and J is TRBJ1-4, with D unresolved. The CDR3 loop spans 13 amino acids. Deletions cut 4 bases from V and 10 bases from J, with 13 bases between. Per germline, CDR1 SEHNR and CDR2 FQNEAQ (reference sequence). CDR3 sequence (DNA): TGTGCCAGCAGCTCCTCCGCGAGCCTAAAACTGTTTTTT. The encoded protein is CASSSSASLKLFF. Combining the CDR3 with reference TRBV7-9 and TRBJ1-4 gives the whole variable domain DTGVSQNPRHKITKRGQNVTFRCDPISEHNRLYWYRQTLGQGPEFLTYFQNEAQLEKSRLLSDRFSAERPKGSFSTLEIQRTEQGDSAMYLCASSSSASLKLFFGSGTQLSVL.

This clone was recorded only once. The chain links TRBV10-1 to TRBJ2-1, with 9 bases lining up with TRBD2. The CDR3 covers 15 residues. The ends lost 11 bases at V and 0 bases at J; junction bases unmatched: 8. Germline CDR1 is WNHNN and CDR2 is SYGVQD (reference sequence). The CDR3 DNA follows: TGCGCCCTGCCTAGCGGGACCAACTCCTACAATGAGCAGTTCTTC. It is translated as CALPSGTNSYNEQFF.